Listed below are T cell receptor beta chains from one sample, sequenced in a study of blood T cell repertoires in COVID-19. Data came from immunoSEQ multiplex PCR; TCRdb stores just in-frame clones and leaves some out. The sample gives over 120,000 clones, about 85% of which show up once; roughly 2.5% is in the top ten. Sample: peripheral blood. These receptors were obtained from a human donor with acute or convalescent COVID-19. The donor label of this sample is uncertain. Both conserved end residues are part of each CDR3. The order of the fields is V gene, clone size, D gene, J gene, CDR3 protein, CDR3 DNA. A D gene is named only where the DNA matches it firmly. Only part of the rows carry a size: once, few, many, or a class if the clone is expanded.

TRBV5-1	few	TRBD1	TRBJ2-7	CASSLGGPKTGDEQYF	TGCGCCAGCAGCTTGGGGGGCCCGAAGACAGGGGACGAGCAGTACTTC
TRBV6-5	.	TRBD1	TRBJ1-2	CASSQRPTGLGYTF	TGTGCCAGCAGTCAACGCCCGACAGGGCTTGGCTACACCTTC
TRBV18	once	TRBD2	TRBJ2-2	CASSPLAGEHTGELFF	TGTGCCAGCTCACCTCTAGCGGGAGAGCACACCGGGGAGCTGTTTTTT
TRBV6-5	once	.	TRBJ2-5	CASSNREETQYF	TGTGCCAGCAGTAACAGGGAAGAGACCCAGTACTTC
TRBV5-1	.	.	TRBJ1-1	CASSKGDYVDTEAFF	TGCGCCAGCAGTAAAGGGGACTATGTAGACACTGAAGCTTTCTTT
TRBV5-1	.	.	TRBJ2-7	CASSLESGVYEQYF	TGCGCCAGCAGCTTGGAGTCAGGGGTGTACGAGCAGTACTTC
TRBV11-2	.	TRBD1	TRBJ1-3	CASRPTGLLGNTIYF	TGTGCCAGCAGACCGACAGGGCTGCTAGGAAACACCATATATTTT
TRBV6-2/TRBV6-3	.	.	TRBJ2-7	CASSYSGQYSYEQYF	TGTGCCAGCAGTTACTCAGGACAGTACTCCTACGAGCAGTACTTC
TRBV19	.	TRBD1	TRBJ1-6	CASSTLPDRALNSPLHF	TGTGCCAGTAGTACCCTCCCGGACAGGGCACTAAATTCACCCCTCCACTTT
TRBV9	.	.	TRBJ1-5	CASSVALNQPQHF	TGTGCCAGCAGCGTAGCCCTCAATCAGCCCCAGCATTTT
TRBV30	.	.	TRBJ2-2	CAWGGDWNPGELFF	TGTGCCTGGGGTGGGGACTGGAATCCCGGGGAGCTGTTTTTT
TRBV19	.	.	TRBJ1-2	CASTLQVVAGSNYGYTF	TGTGCCAGTACCCTCCAAGTAGTGGCAGGCTCCAACTATGGCTACACCTTC
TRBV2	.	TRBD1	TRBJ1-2	CASRAGTGGFGGYGYTF	TGTGCCAGCAGGGCCGGGACAGGGGGCTTCGGAGGCTATGGCTACACCTTC
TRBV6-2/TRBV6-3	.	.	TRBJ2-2	CASSSVSGGELFF	TGTGCCAGCAGTTCCGTCTCAGGCGGGGAGCTGTTTTTT
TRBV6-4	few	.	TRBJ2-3	CASSDSPGERSDTQYF	TGTGCCAGCAGTGACTCGCCAGGGGAACGTTCAGATACGCAGTATTTT
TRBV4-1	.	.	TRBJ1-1	CASSQGYGGNTEAFF	TGCGCCAGCAGCCAAGGATACGGGGGGAACACTGAAGCTTTCTTT
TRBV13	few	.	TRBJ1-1	CASSLEQANTEAFF	TGTGCCAGCAGCTTAGAACAGGCGAACACTGAAGCTTTCTTT
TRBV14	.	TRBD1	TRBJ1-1	CASSQDPRDRGNMNTEAFF	TGTGCCAGCAGCCAAGATCCTCGGGACAGGGGGAATATGAACACTGAAGCTTTCTTT
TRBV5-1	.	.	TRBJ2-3	CASSLEGSTDTQYF	TGCGCCAGCAGCTTGGAGGGGAGCACAGATACGCAGTATTTT
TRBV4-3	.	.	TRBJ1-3	CASSQAGANTIYF	TGCGCCAGCAGCCAAGCAGGGGCAAACACCATATATTTT
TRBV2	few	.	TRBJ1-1	CASSQGISTEAFF	TGTGCCAGCAGTCAGGGAATAAGCACTGAAGCTTTCTTT
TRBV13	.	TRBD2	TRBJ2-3	CASSLSEAGSTDTQYF	TGTGCCAGCAGCCTTTCCGAAGCGGGATCCACAGATACGCAGTATTTT
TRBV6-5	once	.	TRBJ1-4	CASTPSGSYEKLFF	TGTGCCAGCACCCCGTCGGGGTCTTATGAAAAACTGTTTTTT
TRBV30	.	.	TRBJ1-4	CAWSPGIEKLFF	TGTGCCTGGAGTCCGGGTATTGAAAAACTGTTTTTT
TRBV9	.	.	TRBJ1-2	CASSVGRGDSNLQVGYTF	TGTGCCAGCAGCGTAGGGAGGGGAGACAGTAACCTTCAGGTTGGCTACACCTTC
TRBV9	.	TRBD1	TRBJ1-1	CASSVGTANTEAFF	TGTGCCAGCAGCGTCGGGACAGCGAACACTGAAGCTTTCTTT
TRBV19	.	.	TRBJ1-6	CASSITGSGNGSPLHF	TGTGCCAGTAGTATTACAGGGTCTGGAAATGGTTCACCCCTCCACTTT